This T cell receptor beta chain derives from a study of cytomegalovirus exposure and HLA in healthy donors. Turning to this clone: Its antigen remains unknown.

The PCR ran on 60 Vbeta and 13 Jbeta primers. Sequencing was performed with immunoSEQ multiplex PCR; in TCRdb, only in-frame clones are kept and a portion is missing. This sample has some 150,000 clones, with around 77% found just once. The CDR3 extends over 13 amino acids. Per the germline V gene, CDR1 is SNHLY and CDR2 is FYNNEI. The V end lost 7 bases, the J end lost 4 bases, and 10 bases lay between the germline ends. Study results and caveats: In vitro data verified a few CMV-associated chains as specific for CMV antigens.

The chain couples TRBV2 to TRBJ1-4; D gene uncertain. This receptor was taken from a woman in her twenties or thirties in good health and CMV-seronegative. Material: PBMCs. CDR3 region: CASKNDYNEKLFF. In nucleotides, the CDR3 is TGTGCCAGCAAGAACGACTATAATGAAAAACTGTTTTTT.